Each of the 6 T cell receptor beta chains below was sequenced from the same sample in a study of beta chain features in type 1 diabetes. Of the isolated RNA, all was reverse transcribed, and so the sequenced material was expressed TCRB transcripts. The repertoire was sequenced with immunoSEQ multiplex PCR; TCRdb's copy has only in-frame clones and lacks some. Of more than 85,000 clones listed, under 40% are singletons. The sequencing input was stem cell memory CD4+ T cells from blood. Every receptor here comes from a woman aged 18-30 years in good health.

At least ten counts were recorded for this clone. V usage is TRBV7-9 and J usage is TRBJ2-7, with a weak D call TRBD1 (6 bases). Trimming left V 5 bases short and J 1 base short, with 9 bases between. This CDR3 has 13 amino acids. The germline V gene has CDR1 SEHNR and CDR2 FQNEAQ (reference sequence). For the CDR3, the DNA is TGTGCCAGCAGCAGGGACACTTCCTACGAGCAGTACTTC. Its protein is CASSRDTSYEQYF.

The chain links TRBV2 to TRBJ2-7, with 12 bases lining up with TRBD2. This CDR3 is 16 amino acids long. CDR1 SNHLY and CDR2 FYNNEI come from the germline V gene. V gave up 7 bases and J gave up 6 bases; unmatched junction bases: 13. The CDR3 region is CASTQARLAGAVEQYF. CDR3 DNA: TGTGCCAGCACCCAAGCGCGACTAGCGGGAGCGGTCGAGCAGTACTTC. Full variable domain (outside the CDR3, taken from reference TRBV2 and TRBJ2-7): EPEVTQTPSHQVTQMGQEVILRCVPISNHLYFYWYRQILGQKVEFLVSFYNNEISEKSEIFDDQFSVERPDGSNFTLKIRSTKLEDSAMYFCASTQARLAGAVEQYFGPGTRLTVT.

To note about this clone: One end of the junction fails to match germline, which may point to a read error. The CDR3 sequence is CASRSLTSGRDF. In DNA form, the CDR3 reads TGTGCCAGCAGATCCCTCACTAGCGGGAGAGACTTC. The genes are TRBV28 and TRBJ2-5, with 11 bases that match TRBD2. The CDR3 has 12 amino acids. Germline values: CDR1 MDHEN, CDR2 SYDVKM.

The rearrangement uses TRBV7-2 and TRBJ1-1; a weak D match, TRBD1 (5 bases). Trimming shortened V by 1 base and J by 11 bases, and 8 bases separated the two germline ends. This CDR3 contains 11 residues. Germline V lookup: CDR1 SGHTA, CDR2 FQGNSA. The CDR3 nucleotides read TGTGCCAGCAGCTTAGTTGGGGGGGCTTTCTTT. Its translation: CASSLVGGAFF.

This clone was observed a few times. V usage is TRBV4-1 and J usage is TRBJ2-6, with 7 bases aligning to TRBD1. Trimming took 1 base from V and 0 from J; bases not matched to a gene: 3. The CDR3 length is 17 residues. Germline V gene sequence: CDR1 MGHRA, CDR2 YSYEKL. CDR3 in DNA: TGCGCCAGCAGCCAAGCAAAGGGGGCCTCTGGGGCCAACGTCCTGACTTTC. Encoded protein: CASSQAKGASGANVLTF.

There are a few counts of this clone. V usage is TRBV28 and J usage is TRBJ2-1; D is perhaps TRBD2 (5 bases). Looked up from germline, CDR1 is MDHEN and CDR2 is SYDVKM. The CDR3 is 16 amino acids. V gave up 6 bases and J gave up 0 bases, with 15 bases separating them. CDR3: CASSTPGRLSYNEQFF. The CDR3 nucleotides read TGTGCCAGCAGCACCCCGGGGAGACTCTCCTACAATGAGCAGTTCTTC.